The next 13 T cell receptor beta chains were all read from a single sample in a study of blood T cell repertoires in COVID-19. Sequencing used immunoSEQ multiplex PCR; TCRdb keeps in-frame clones, though not all of them. Of about 370,000 clones listed, over 85% are singletons. Material: PBMCs or T cells enriched from blood (not recorded which). These receptors all come from a woman in her twenties or thirties who had recovered from COVID-19.

In the case of this clone: One junction end disagrees with the germline gene, perhaps due to a read error. The DNA of the CDR3 is TGTGCCAGCAGCTTAAATGGGGAGGGGATCTTC. Its protein product is CASSLNGEGIF. This rearrangement joins TRBV11-2 to TRBJ2-1; 7 bases are shared with TRBD2. The CDR3 is 11 amino acids. The germline V gene has CDR1 SGHAT and CDR2 FQNNGV.

J is TRBJ1-1 and V is TRBV7-2, with D possibly TRBD1 on 6 matching bases. The CDR3 is 16 residues long. The V end lost 5 bases, the J end lost 1 base, and 17 bases lay between the germline ends. Germline-derived CDR1 and CDR2 are SGHTA and FQGNSA. CDR3 sequence: CASSRRGWGTNTEAFF. CDR3 DNA: TGTGCCAGCAGCCGTAGGGGGTGGGGGACGAACACTGAAGCTTTCTTT.

The rearrangement links TRBV18 to TRBJ2-1, with D possibly being TRBD2 (6 bases). The CDR3 consists of 18 residues. V was trimmed by 6 bases and J by 5 bases, leaving 26 bases between them. Germline lookup yields CDR1 KGHSH and CDR2 LQKENI. This CDR3 is CASSQYSSAPLSDNEQFF. For the CDR3, the DNA is TGTGCCAGCTCCCAATACTCTAGCGCCCCTCTGTCCGACAATGAGCAGTTCTTC.

V usage is TRBV2 and J usage is TRBJ2-7; no clear D gene. The V end lost 11 bases, the J end lost 2 bases, and 16 bases lay between the germline ends. Per germline, CDR1 SNHLY and CDR2 FYNNEI. The CDR3 is 13 amino acids. Here the CDR3 reads CASLNSVAYEQYF. CDR3 nucleotides: TGTGCCTCCCTAAATAGTGTTGCCTACGAGCAGTACTTC. Full variable domain (missing parts from reference TRBV2 and TRBJ2-7): EPEVTQTPSHQVTQMGQEVILRCVPISNHLYFYWYRQILGQKVEFLVSFYNNEISEKSEIFDDQFSVERPDGSNFTLKIRSTKLEDSAMYFCASLNSVAYEQYFGPGTRLTVT.

The CDR3 DNA reads as TGTGCCAGCAGCCAAGACCCGGTACAAGAGACCCAGTACTTC. Translated: CASSQDPVQETQYF. The gene calls are TRBV3-1 (or the pseudogene TRBV3-2) and TRBJ2-5, with unresolved D. This CDR3 has 14 amino acids. CDR1 LGHDT and CDR2 YNNKEL come from the germline V gene (reference sequence). V shed 0 bases and J shed 2 bases, with 7 bases lying between them.

The chain is built from TRBV7-2 and TRBJ2-1; 10 nucleotides align to TRBD2. Per germline, CDR1 SGHTA and CDR2 FQGNSA. This CDR3 has 16 residues. With V trimmed by 5 bases and J by 4 bases, 8 bases remained unmatched. The DNA of the CDR3 is TGTGCCAGCAGCGGCAAGCGGGGGGGCCTATACAATGAGCAGTTCTTC. Protein sequence: CASSGKRGGLYNEQFF.

This rearrangement joins TRBV7-9 to TRBJ1-3; 7 nucleotides align to TRBD1. CDR1 is SEHNR, CDR2 FQNEAQ, per germline (reference sequence). Trimming removed 6 bases from V and 3 bases from J; junction bases left unmatched: 14. The CDR3 runs 17 residues. The CDR3 DNA reads as TGTGCCAGCAGTCTCGCAATGACAGGGATCAGTGGAAACACCATATATTTT. Encoded protein: CASSLAMTGISGNTIYF.

The chain uses TRBV5-1 and TRBJ2-7; D is perhaps TRBD1 (6 bases). CDR1 is SGHRS, CDR2 YFSETQ, per germline. This CDR3 has 15 residues. The V end was cut by 2 bases, the J end by 2 bases, with 14 bases between. The CDR3 DNA reads as TGCGCCAGCAGCTTAACCCGACAGGTCGCCTACGAGCAGTACTTC. This sequence encodes CASSLTRQVAYEQYF.

This chain connects TRBV30 to TRBJ1-3; possible D gene TRBD1, 5 bases. Trimming removed 5 bases from V and 6 bases from J, with 20 bases in between. This CDR3 spans 15 amino acids. CDR1 is GTSNPN and CDR2 is SVGIG in the germline V gene (reference sequence). This chain's CDR3 is CAWGPHQGPVNTIYF. For the CDR3, the DNA is TGTGCCTGGGGTCCCCATCAGGGCCCTGTAAACACCATATATTTT.

In its sample, this clone was seen once. The chain couples TRBV27 to TRBJ1-5; TRBD1 aligns across 8 bases. Germline loops: CDR1 MNHEY, CDR2 SMNVEV (reference sequence). The CDR3 has 14 amino acids. The junction had 8 bases not matched to a gene; V was cut back by 8 bases and J by 5 bases. For the CDR3, the DNA is TGTGCCAGCCGCCCACAGGGGGGTCATCAGCCCCAGCATTTT. It yields the protein CASRPQGGHQPQHF.

The rearrangement links TRBV18 to TRBJ1-5; D remains unclear. The germline V and J ends were trimmed by 4 bases and 6 bases, with 13 bases remaining between them. This CDR3 is built from 14 residues. Per the germline V gene, CDR1 is KGHSH and CDR2 is LQKENI. CDR3 residues: CASSLNQEGQPQHF. The CDR3 DNA reads as TGTGCCAGCTCACTAAACCAGGAAGGTCAGCCCCAGCATTTT.

The CDR3 nucleotides are TGTGCCAGCAGCTTGGCAGGGTTTAATCAGCCCCAGCATTTT. Protein product: CASSLAGFNQPQHF. This rearrangement joins TRBV7-2 to TRBJ1-5, with D possibly being TRBD1 (5 bases). Deletions cut 3 bases from V and 4 bases from J, with 10 bases between. Germline V gene sequence: CDR1 SGHTA, CDR2 FQGNSA. The CDR3 extends over 14 amino acids.

This chain connects TRBV30 to TRBJ2-1; 11 bases fit TRBD2. This CDR3 has 15 amino acids. The J segment lost 10 bases and the V segment lost 5 bases, leaving 13 bases of the junction unmatched. Germline V gene sequence: CDR1 GTSNPN, CDR2 SVGIG (reference sequence). In DNA, the CDR3 is TGTGCCTGGGGGGGGACTAGCGGTATCTGGTCGGAGCAGTTCTTC. Translation gives CAWGGTSGIWSEQFF.